This TCR beta chain was sequenced during a study of blood T cells in healthy people across ages. Germline CDR1 reads SEHNR; CDR2 reads FQNEAQ (reference sequence). The length of the CDR3 is 15 residues. Trimming took off 4 bases at V and 6 bases at J, with 16 bases between the two ends. It was with a sample-barcoded 5' primer and a J-beta primer mix that a second PCR of roughly 7 to 12 cycles was run. TCRdb called the 5' RACE reads again in MiXCR, with one record for every CDR3 protein. Of about 1.6 million distinct CDR3 sequences detected, 30% to 35% appear once; the ten largest clones hold 11%. The sequence was collected from a woman under 40 in good health. The specimen was blood. The chain employs TRBV7-9 and TRBJ2-1; possible D gene TRBD2, 6 bases. The CDR3, as DNA: TGTGCCAGCAGCTGCAGCTGGGGGGATTGCAATGAGCAGTTCTTC. The encoded protein is CASSCSWGDCNEQFF.